This TCR beta chain originates from a study of vaccination effects on CD4 cells after COVID-19. Note on this clone: Its target is not known.

ViraFEST assay sequencing came after antigen-specific CD4+ T cells were expanded with viral peptide pools. Following a roughly eleven-day culture, CD4+ T cells were purified. Each participant received a vaccine that was either BNT162b2 or mRNA-1273, given as two doses. Wells containing approximately 2 million PBMC each were cultured with about 9 IU/ml IL-2 and 8 to 10 ug/ml peptides. IL-2 medium took the place of half the medium on both days 3 and 7. General study points: Late post-vaccination, clones induced by infection and those induced by vaccine underwent marked clonal contraction.

The V gene lost 3 bases and the J gene lost 8 bases, with 10 bases spanning the gap. Germline V gives CDR1 KGHDR, CDR2 SFDVKD. This CDR3 is built from 13 residues. The method was immunoSEQ multiplex PCR; TCRdb's version includes in-frame clones alone and lacks a portion of them. The sample carries 20,000 to 30,000 clones, about 70% recorded once. This sample comprised CD4+ T cells from PBMCs cultured with SARS-CoV-2 spike peptides, obtained after COVID-19 vaccination. The receptor's source is a human donor who received a COVID-19 vaccine. The chain has TRBV24-1 and TRBJ2-1; D unclear. This CDR3 reads CATSDRNLDEQFF. The CDR3 DNA reads TGTGCCACCAGTGATAGGAATCTCGATGAGCAGTTCTTC.